This T cell receptor beta chain was identified in a study of blood T cell repertoires in COVID-19. Background on the study: Samples of COVID-19 (acute and convalescent) were obtained from the United States, Italy and Spain. In each case, the material was cDNA or gDNA derived from T cells, B-cell-depleted T cells, or PBMCs.

Authors' analysis steps: Estimates of nucleated cell counts were drawn from the amplification of reference gene primers. The repertoire was sequenced with immunoSEQ multiplex PCR; TCRdb's copy has only in-frame clones and lacks some. D and trimming come from the DNA, and the V and J calls and clone size come from that table. Here the sample spans some 670,000 clones, around 90% being singletons. The specimen was peripheral blood. The clonotype comes from a woman aged 18-35 years with acute or convalescent COVID-19.

The CDR3 spells CATTRGYDDSPLHF. The CDR3, as DNA: TGTGCCACCACTCGGGGGTATGACGATTCACCCCTCCACTTT. The gene calls are TRBV28 and TRBJ1-6, with a possible D match to TRBD1 (5 bases). CDR1 MDHEN and CDR2 SYDVKM come from the germline V gene. V lost 10 bases to trimming and J lost 8 bases, with 18 bases between them. The CDR3 consists of 14 residues.